The present entry profiles one TCR beta chain with its context. The antigen is unknown. J lost 0 bases, V lost 4 bases, and 6 bases had no gene match. CDR1 is MGHRA, CDR2 YSYEKL, per germline. The CDR3 loop spans 15 amino acids. This entry comes from a study of cytomegalovirus exposure and HLA in healthy donors. General study points: Further analysis was carried out later, and it showed several of the most significant clusters appearing linked to common viral pathogens. HLA alleles showed associations with 16,951 TCR beta sequences in a later analysis, at a 0.05 false discovery rate.

PCR amplification relied on 60 Vbeta primers (plus 13 Jbeta primers). Sequenced by immunoSEQ multiplex PCR; TCRdb stores in-frame clones only, minus some. Of hundreds of thousands of clones listed, roughly 89% were seen once; the top ten hold 1%. The V and J genes are TRBV4-1 and TRBJ2-7; 7 bases fit TRBD1. The source of this sequence is a woman between 18 and 30 years old in good health and CMV-seronegative. The specimen was PBMCs. The CDR3 nucleotides are TGCGCCAGCAGCCGTCAGACAGGGAGCTCCTACGAGCAGTACTTC. This codes for CASSRQTGSSYEQYF.